The present T cell receptor (beta chain) was sequenced within a study of PD-1 blockade in classical Hodgkin lymphoma. On the study more broadly: Treatment was intravenous nivolumab, 3 mg/kg every 2 weeks, until progression.

TCRdb's table, derived via immunoSEQ multiplex PCR, lists solely in-frame clones and lacks some. Seen here are over 25,000 clones, 65% to 90% observed once, and the top ten hold 2% to 3%. Points on this clone: Its antigen is as yet unknown.

Every one of the patients relapsed after autologous stem cell transplantation (brentuximab vedotin exposure was variable). V lost 6 bases and J 2 bases, leaving 17 bases between the germline ends. Germline values: CDR1 MNHEY, CDR2 SVGAGI. This CDR3 is 15 amino acids long. Findings of the study overall: Some patients began nivolumab under 1 year after ASCT. These patients were excluded from later analyses. Compared with healthy donors, newly diagnosed patients reportedly showed lower baseline TCR diversity. Lower baseline TCR diversity marked trial partial responders and progressors.

The receptor's source is a human donor with classical Hodgkin lymphoma. This chain links TRBV6-5 with TRBJ2-7; D is perhaps TRBD1 or TRBD2 (6 bases each). The sequencing used peripheral blood mononuclear cells (PBMCs), collected at baseline. The CDR3 loop reads CASRNPGGEAYEQYF. As DNA, the CDR3 is TGTGCCAGCAGGAACCCCGGGGGCGAAGCCTACGAGCAGTACTTC.